These 11 T cell receptor beta chains were all obtained from the same sample, sequenced in a study of identical twins. Using its own MiXCR run on the 5' RACE reads, TCRdb lists one record per CDR3 protein. Of hundreds of thousands of distinct CDR3 sequences listed, 5.5% to 6.5% are singletons. The sequencing sample was made of naive T cells sorted from blood. The receptors stem from a young man in good health.

The chain is built from TRBV21-1 and TRBJ2-5; the DNA was not used to check the table's D call, TRBD1. TRBV21-1 is given as a pseudogene. This CDR3 contains 17 residues. CDR3 DNA sequence: TGTGCCAGCAGCAAAGCGCCTAAAGGGGGGCAAACGGAGACCCAGTACTTC. Translation: CASSKAPKGGQTETQYF.

The V gene is TRBV30, the J gene TRBJ2-2; TRBD2 might be the D (6 bases). The ends were cut back, 8 bases at V and 6 bases at J, with 10 bases in the middle. The CDR3 length is 11 residues. CDR1 and CDR2 from the germline V gene are GTSNPN and SVGIG (reference sequence). Written as DNA, the CDR3 is TGTGCCCGACGGGAGTCCGGGGAGCTGTTTTTT. It translates to CARRESGELFF.

The genes are TRBV15 and TRBJ2-7, with 8 nucleotides matching TRBD2. Germline V gene lookup returns CDR1 LNHNV and CDR2 YYDKDF (reference sequence). CDR3 length: 16 amino acids. J was trimmed by 0 bases and V by 3 bases; bases with no gene match: 7. The CDR3 bases are TGTGCCACCAGCAGGCCCACTAGCGGAAGCTCCTACGAGCAGTACTTC. Translation gives CATSRPTSGSSYEQYF. The full variable domain, in which reference TRBV15 and TRBJ2-7 provide the parts outside the CDR3, is DAMVIQNPRYQVTQFGKPVTLSCSQTLNHNVMYWYQQKSSQAPKLLFHYYDKDFNNEADTPDNFQSRRPNTSFCFLDIRSPGLGDTAMYLCATSRPTSGSSYEQYFGPGTRLTVT.

This clonotype was detected many times. This chain links TRBV29-1 with TRBJ2-2; TRBD2 is a possible D gene (6 bases). CDR1 is SQVTM, CDR2 ANQGSEA, per germline. V dropped 4 bases and J dropped 4 bases, with 10 bases sitting between them. The CDR3 loop spans 13 amino acids. The CDR3 here is CSVGGVSTGELFF. The CDR3 bases are TGCAGCGTTGGGGGGGTTAGCACCGGGGAGCTGTTTTTT.

This clonotype occurred many times. The CDR3 spells CASSPMAGELFF. The CDR3 DNA follows: TGTGCCAGCAGCCCAATGGCCGGGGAGCTGTTTTTT. The chain joins TRBV7-6 to TRBJ2-2; no clear D. V was cut by 5 bases and J by 6 bases, with 7 bases left in between. Germline V lookup: CDR1 SGHVS, CDR2 FNYEAQ. This CDR3 has 12 amino acids.

This clonotype was seen many times. V is TRBV12-3 or TRBV12-4 and J is TRBJ2-2, with TRBD2 matching 13 bases. This CDR3 is built from 16 residues. V shed 5 bases and J 5 bases; nucleotides not matched to a gene: 5. This CDR3 reads CASSVLAGGRTGELFF. The CDR3 coding sequence is TGTGCCAGCAGTGTACTAGCGGGAGGGAGGACCGGGGAGCTGTTTTTT.

The table lists this clonotype with many counts. This rearrangement joins TRBV5-6 to TRBJ2-7, with a tentative D call TRBD2 (5 bases). Between the trimmed V and J ends, which lost 3 bases and 0 bases, there was a span of 16 bases. Germline V lookup: CDR1 SGHDT, CDR2 YYEEEE. The CDR3 is made up of 16 amino acids. This chain's CDR3 is CASSSFGSGSSYEQYV. CDR3 nucleotide sequence: TGTGCCAGCAGCTCTTTTGGGTCGGGAAGCTCCTACGAGCAGTACGTC.

This clonotype was seen at least ten times. The genes are TRBV2 and TRBJ2-3, with unresolved D. Looked up from germline, CDR1 is SNHLY and CDR2 is FYNNEI. V dropped 11 bases and J dropped 4 bases, with 13 bases sitting between them. CDR3 length: 12 amino acids. The CDR3 loop reads CAPGEGPDTQYF. The CDR3 DNA reads as TGTGCCCCCGGAGAAGGTCCAGATACGCAGTATTTT.

The gene calls are TRBV18 and TRBJ1-5; D possibly corresponds to TRBD1 (6 bases). Germline V gives CDR1 KGHSH, CDR2 LQKENI. The CDR3 totals 17 residues. Trimming stripped 6 bases from V and 6 bases from J, with 24 bases between. CDR3 residues: CASSEGTQGWGSQPQHF. The CDR3 DNA is TGTGCCAGCTCCGAGGGGACACAGGGTTGGGGCAGTCAGCCCCAGCATTTT.

The chain employs TRBV5-1 and TRBJ1-2; D is unclear. The CDR3 has 14 amino acids. The germline CDR1 and CDR2 sequences are SGHRS and YFSETQ. V lost 0 bases, J lost 4 bases, and 10 bases lay in between. The CDR3 nucleotides are TGCGCCAGCAGCTTGGCCGGGGAGACCTATGGCTACACCTTC. Protein: CASSLAGETYGYTF.

At least ten counts were recorded for this clonotype. The chain links TRBV24-1 to TRBJ2-1; 10 bases line up with TRBD1. After removal of 4 bases from V and 8 bases from J, the junction contained 7 bases not matched to a gene. The CDR3 spans 15 residues. Germline CDR1 and CDR2: KGHDR and SFDVKD. In DNA, the CDR3 is TGTGCCACCAGTGACTTGACAGGGGGCGGTGATGAGCAGTTCTTC. Translating gives CATSDLTGGGDEQFF.